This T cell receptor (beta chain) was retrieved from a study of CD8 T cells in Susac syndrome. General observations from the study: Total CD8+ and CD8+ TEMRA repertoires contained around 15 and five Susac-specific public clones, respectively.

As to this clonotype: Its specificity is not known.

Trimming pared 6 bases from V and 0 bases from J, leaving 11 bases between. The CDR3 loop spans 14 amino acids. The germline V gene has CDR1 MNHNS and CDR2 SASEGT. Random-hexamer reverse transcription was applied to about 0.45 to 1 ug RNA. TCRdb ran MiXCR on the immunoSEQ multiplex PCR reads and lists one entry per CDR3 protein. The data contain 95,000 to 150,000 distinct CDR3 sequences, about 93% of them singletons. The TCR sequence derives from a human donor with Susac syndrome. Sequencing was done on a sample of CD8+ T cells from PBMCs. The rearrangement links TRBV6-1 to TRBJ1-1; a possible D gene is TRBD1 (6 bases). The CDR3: CASRNTGMNTEAFF. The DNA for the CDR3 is TGTGCCAGCAGGAACACAGGGATGAACACTGAAGCTTTCTTT.